These 19 T cell receptor beta chains came from one sample sequenced in a study of molecular identifiers for immune sequencing clone quantification. Each CDR3 protein gets one entry after TCRdb re-called the PCR reads with MiXCR. The table lists approximately 100,000 distinct CDR3 sequences, roughly 38% of them singletons. Sequenced input: naive CD8+ T cells from blood, with Jurkat cell RNA spiked in. The subset was: FACS-sorted CD8+CD4-CCR7+CD45RA+ naive T cells. The receptors were sampled from a human donor in good health. Some libraries in this study had Jurkat cell RNA spiked in.

This clonotype has a count of ten or more. The chain recombines TRBV28 with TRBJ2-5; D is perhaps TRBD1 or TRBD2 (5 bases each). Per the germline V gene, CDR1 is MDHEN and CDR2 is SYDVKM. Trimming pared 2 bases from V and 5 bases from J, leaving 12 bases between. There are 14 residues in the CDR3. The CDR3 loop is CASSLGPGPETQYF. The CDR3 DNA follows: TGTGCCAGCAGTTTAGGACCGGGGCCCGAGACCCAGTACTTC.

This clonotype was picked up a small number of times. This chain connects TRBV20-1 to TRBJ2-7, with a tentative D call TRBD1 (5 bases). Trimming stripped 3 bases from V and 6 bases from J, with 12 bases between. From germline, CDR1 is DFQATT and CDR2 SNEGSKA (reference sequence). CDR3 length: 12 residues. CDR3 in DNA: TGCAGTGCTAGCCCTAGGGGTTCCGAGCAGTACTTC. Protein: CSASPRGSEQYF.

Notes on this clonotype: This may be a read error: a much more frequent sequence differs by one nucleotide. This sequence joins TRBV27 and TRBJ1-1, with 7 bases aligning to TRBD1. Germline V CDR1 and CDR2: MNHEY, SMNVEV (reference sequence). The CDR3 contains 15 residues. Trimming removed 5 bases from V and 0 bases from J; junction bases left unmatched: 6. CDR3 protein: CASSVMGQLNTEAFF. The CDR3 nucleotides read TGTGCCAGCAGTGTAATGGGACAGTTGAACACTGAAGCTTTCTTT.

In regard to this clonotype: A read error may be the cause here, since a much bigger clone is one base away. The chain combines TRBV7-9 with TRBJ1-2; no firm D call. CDR1 and CDR2 (germline): SEHNR, FQNEAQ (reference sequence). Trimming stripped 0 bases from V and 1 base from J, with 9 bases between. This CDR3 is 15 amino acids long. The CDR3 region is CASSLAGVLNYGYTF. CDR3 DNA sequence: TGTGCCAGCAGCTTAGCTGGCGTCCTTAACTATGGCTACACCTTC.

V gene TRBV28 combines with J gene TRBJ1-3, with a weak D call TRBD1 (6 bases). Germline V gives CDR1 MDHEN, CDR2 SYDVKM. V lost 6 bases and J 3 bases, leaving 18 bases between the germline ends. This CDR3 contains 16 residues. The CDR3 loop is CASSYPLGRGGNTIYF. DNA of the CDR3: TGTGCCAGCAGCTACCCCCTTGGCAGGGGTGGAAACACCATATATTTT.

There are a few counts of this clonotype. This chain uses TRBV9 with TRBJ2-3, with TRBD2 matching over 11 bases. Trimming cost V 3 bases and J 2 bases; bases outside gene matches: 8. In germline, CDR1 is SGDLS, CDR2 YYNGEE. This CDR3 is built from 17 residues. The DNA of the CDR3 is TGTGCCAGCAGCGGGGAAGAGGGACTAGCGGTCACAGATACGCAGTATTTT. Its translation: CASSGEEGLAVTDTQYF.

This clonotype was recorded many times. The chain combines TRBV7-9 with TRBJ2-1, with a possible D match to TRBD1 (5 bases). This CDR3 has 15 amino acids. V was clipped by 5 bases and J by 4 bases, with 15 bases between them. Germline V gives CDR1 SEHNR, CDR2 FQNEAQ (reference sequence). The CDR3 spells CASSRVAGMYNEQFF. The CDR3 coding sequence is TGTGCCAGCAGCCGAGTGGCAGGGATGTACAATGAGCAGTTCTTC.

This clonotype was recorded a few times. The chain carries TRBV5-1 and TRBJ2-3, with 12 bases matching TRBD2. V lost 5 bases and J lost 4; bases outside the gene matches: 5. Germline V CDR1 and CDR2: SGHRS, YFSETQ. The CDR3 is made up of 15 amino acids. The CDR3 DNA is TGCGCCAGCAGAAACCTAGCGGGAGGGTCAGATACGCAGTATTTT. It translates to CASRNLAGGSDTQYF.

This clonotype was picked up many times. The rearrangement uses TRBV28 and TRBJ2-5, with 7 bases lining up with TRBD1. Germline loops: CDR1 MDHEN, CDR2 SYDVKM. The CDR3 consists of 15 residues. The trim removed 5 bases at V and 2 bases at J, leaving 8 bases unmatched. CDR3 nucleotides: TGTGCCAGCAGTGTATACACAGGGGCACAAGAGACCCAGTACTTC. It yields the protein CASSVYTGAQETQYF.

V gene TRBV3-1 combines with J gene TRBJ1-5; D unresolved. Germline CDR1 and CDR2: LGHDT and YNNKEL (reference sequence). The CDR3 consists of 15 residues. V was pared by 1 base and J by 0 bases, with 7 bases between. In DNA form, the CDR3 reads TGTGCCAGCAGCCAAGGAAGTTATAGCAATCAGCCCCAGCATTTT. Translation gives CASSQGSYSNQPQHF.

The J gene is TRBJ2-1, the V gene TRBV7-2, with TRBD2 matching 7 bases. Germline CDR1 is SGHTA and CDR2 is FQGNSA. There are 15 residues in the CDR3. V shed 8 bases, J shed 0 bases, and the junction held 7 bases outside the gene matches. The chain's CDR3 is CASAPGTTSYNEQFF. As DNA, the CDR3 is TGTGCCAGCGCCCCCGGGACTACCTCCTACAATGAGCAGTTCTTC.

This clonotype was recorded at least ten times. The CDR3 sequence: CASSSRGQQPQHF. The CDR3 region has the DNA TGCGCCAGCAGCTCCAGGGGTCAGCAGCCCCAGCATTTT. This chain uses TRBV23-1 with TRBJ1-5; TRBD1 is a possible D gene (6 bases). TRBV23-1 is labeled an ORF, and its function is uncertain. The CDR3 has 13 residues. The ends were cut back, 6 bases at V and 7 bases at J, with 13 bases in the middle.

This clonotype has a single count. This may arise from a read error, as a much more abundant clone is one base away. This rearrangement joins TRBV6-4 to TRBJ2-2, with D uncertain. In germline, CDR1 is MRHNA, CDR2 SNTAGT. This CDR3 region has 14 residues. Deletions cut 8 bases from V and 1 base from J, with 11 bases between. The CDR3 DNA reads as TGTGCCAGCTGTTTCGGGCAGAACACCGGGGAGCTGTTTTTT. Protein: CASCFGQNTGELFF.

To note about this clonotype: Because the CDR3 is missing its conserved closing phenylalanine or tryptophan, this is likely a read error. V gene TRBV28 combines with J gene TRBJ2-2; 10 nucleotides match TRBD2. CDR1 and CDR2 from the germline V gene are MDHEN and SYDVKM. Unmatched junction bases numbered 10, after V lost 5 bases and J lost 7 bases. CDR3 length: 16 residues. This CDR3 reads CASSTDSGRADGELFI. The CDR3, as DNA: TGTGCCAGCAGTACTGACAGCGGGAGGGCCGACGGGGAGCTGTTTATT.

This clonotype was seen ten or more times. The chain has TRBV7-8 and TRBJ2-7; unclear D gene. Germline V gene data show CDR1 as SGHVS and CDR2 as FQNEAQ. The CDR3 runs to 15 residues. Trimming removed 4 bases from V and 4 bases from J, with 17 bases in between. The CDR3 reads CASSSPVAVSYEQYF. CDR3 DNA: TGTGCCAGCAGCTCCCCAGTCGCAGTCTCGTACGAGCAGTACTTC. Full variable domain (rest looked up from reference TRBV7-8 and TRBJ2-7): GAGVSQSPRYKVAKRGQDVALRCDPISGHVSLFWYQQALGQGPEFLTYFQNEAQLDKSGLPSDRFFAERPEGSVSTLKIQRTQQEDSAVYLCASSSPVAVSYEQYFGPGTRLTVT.

This clonotype was seen only a few times. V usage is TRBV20-1 and J usage is TRBJ2-2; D gene unclear. Trimming shortened V by 3 bases and J by 3 bases, and 5 bases separated the two germline ends. This CDR3 contains 12 residues. Germline assignment: CDR1 DFQATT and CDR2 SNEGSKA (reference sequence). The CDR3 here is CSASGDTGELFF. The CDR3 region has the DNA TGCAGTGCTAGTGGTGACACCGGGGAGCTGTTTTTT.

This clonotype was found many times. The chain recombines TRBV28 with TRBJ2-7, with D hard to call. V gave up 5 bases and J gave up 0 bases, with 11 bases separating them. Germline values: CDR1 MDHEN, CDR2 SYDVKM. CDR3 length: 14 amino acids. CDR3 in amino acids: CASSPLGPSYEQYF. CDR3 DNA sequence: TGTGCCAGCAGTCCCCTCGGCCCCTCCTACGAGCAGTACTTC.

The V call is TRBV5-4, the J call TRBJ1-5, with 8 nucleotides matching TRBD1. The CDR3 has 14 residues. V trimming: 4 bases; J trimming: 7 bases; junction bases outside the gene matches: 7. CDR1 and CDR2 (germline): SGHNT, YYREEE (reference sequence). CDR3 protein: CASSVQGDGQPQHF. The CDR3 bases are TGTGCCAGCAGCGTACAGGGGGACGGGCAGCCCCAGCATTTT.

A word on this clonotype: Compared with germline, one end of the junction differs, possibly owing to a read error. The genes are TRBV7-8 and TRBJ2-7; D may be TRBD2 (6 bases). Germline CDR1 SGHVS, CDR2 FQNEAQ. This CDR3 is built from 15 residues. CDR3 sequence (DNA): TGTGCCAGCAGCTTAGAGGTAGCGGTGCCCTACGAGCGGTACTTC. Translating gives CASSLEVAVPYERYF.